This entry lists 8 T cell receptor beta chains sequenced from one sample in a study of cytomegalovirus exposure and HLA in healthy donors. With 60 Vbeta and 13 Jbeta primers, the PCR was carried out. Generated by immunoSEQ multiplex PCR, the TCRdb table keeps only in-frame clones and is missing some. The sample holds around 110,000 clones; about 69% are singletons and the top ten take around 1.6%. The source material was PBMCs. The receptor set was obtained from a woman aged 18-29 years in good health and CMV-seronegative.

CDR3 loop: CASSWGLAGEETQYF. In DNA, the CDR3 is TGTGCCAGCTCATGGGGACTAGCGGGGGAAGAGACCCAGTACTTC. This chain joins TRBV18 and TRBJ2-5, with TRBD2 identical over 14 bases. This CDR3 spans 15 amino acids. After removal of 5 bases from V and 3 bases from J, the junction contained 2 bases not matched to a gene. Germline values: CDR1 KGHSH, CDR2 LQKENI. The entire variable domain, with the rest obtained from reference TRBV18 and TRBJ2-5, is as follows: NAGVMQNPRHLVRRRGQEARLRCSPMKGHSHVYWYRQLPEEGLKFMVYLQKENIIDESGMPKERFSAEFPKEGPSILRIQQVVRGDSAAYFCASSWGLAGEETQYFGPGTRLLVL.

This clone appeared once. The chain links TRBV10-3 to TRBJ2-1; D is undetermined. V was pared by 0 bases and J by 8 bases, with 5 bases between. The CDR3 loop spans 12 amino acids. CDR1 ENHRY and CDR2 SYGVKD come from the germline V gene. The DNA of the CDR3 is TGTGCCATCAGTGAGTCCTTCGATGAGCAGTTCTTC. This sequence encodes CAISESFDEQFF.

The CDR3 DNA is TGTGCCAGCAGCCAGGGCCGGATGAACACTGAAGCTTTCTTT. Its protein product is CASSQGRMNTEAFF. The V and J genes are TRBV2 and TRBJ1-1; D is perhaps TRBD1 (5 bases). The length of the CDR3 is 14 residues. V was pared by 6 bases and J by 0 bases, with 11 bases between. Per germline, CDR1 SNHLY and CDR2 FYNNEI.

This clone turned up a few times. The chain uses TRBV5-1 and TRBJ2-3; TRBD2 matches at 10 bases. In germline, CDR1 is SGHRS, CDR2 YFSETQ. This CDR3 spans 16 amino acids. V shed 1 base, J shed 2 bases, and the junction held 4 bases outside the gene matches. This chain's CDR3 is CASSLPTSGDTDTQYF. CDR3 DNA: TGCGCCAGCAGCTTGCCAACTAGCGGGGACACAGATACGCAGTATTTT.

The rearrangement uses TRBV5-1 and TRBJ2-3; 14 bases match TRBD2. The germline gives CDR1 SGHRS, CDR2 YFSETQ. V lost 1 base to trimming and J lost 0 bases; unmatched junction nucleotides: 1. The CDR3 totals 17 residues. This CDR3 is CASSLRTSGGSTDTQYF. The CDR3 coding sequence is TGCGCCAGCAGCTTGAGGACTAGCGGGGGGAGCACAGATACGCAGTATTTT.

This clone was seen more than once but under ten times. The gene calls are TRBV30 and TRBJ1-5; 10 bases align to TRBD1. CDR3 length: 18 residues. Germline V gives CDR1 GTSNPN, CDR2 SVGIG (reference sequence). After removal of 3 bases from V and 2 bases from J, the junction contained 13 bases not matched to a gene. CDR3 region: CAWSSSRDRGWGNQPQHF. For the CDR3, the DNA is TGTGCCTGGAGCAGTTCCCGGGACAGGGGTTGGGGCAATCAGCCCCAGCATTTT.

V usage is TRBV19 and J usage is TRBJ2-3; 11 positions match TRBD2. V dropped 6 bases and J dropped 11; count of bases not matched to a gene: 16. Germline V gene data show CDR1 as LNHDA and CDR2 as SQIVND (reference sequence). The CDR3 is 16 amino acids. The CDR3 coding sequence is TGTGCCAGTAGCGCCGAGGGTAGCGGGGGGGCGTCCCAGCAGTATTTT. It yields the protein CASSAEGSGGASQQYF.

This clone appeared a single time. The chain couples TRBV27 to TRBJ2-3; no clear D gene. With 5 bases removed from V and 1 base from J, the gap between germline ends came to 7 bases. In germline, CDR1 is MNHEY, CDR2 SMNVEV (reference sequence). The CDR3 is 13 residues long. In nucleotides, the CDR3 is TGTGCCAGCAGTCTCTTTGGCACAGATACGCAGTATTTT. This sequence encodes CASSLFGTDTQYF.